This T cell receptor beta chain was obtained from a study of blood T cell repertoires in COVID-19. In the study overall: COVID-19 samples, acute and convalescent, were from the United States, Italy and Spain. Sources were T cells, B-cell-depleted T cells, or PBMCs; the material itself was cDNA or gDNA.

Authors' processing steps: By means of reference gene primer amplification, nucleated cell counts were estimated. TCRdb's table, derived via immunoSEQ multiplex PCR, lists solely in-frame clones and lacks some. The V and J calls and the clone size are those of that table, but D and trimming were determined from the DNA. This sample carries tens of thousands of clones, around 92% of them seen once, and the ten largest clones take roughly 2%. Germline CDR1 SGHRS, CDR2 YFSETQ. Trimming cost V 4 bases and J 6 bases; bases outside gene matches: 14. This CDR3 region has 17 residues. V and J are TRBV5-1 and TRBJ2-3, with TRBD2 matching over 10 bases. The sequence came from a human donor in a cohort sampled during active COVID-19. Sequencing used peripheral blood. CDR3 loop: CASSGQGAGGPGDTQYF. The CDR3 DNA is TGCGCCAGCAGCGGCCAGGGAGCGGGAGGGCCGGGGGATACGCAGTATTTT.